This paragraph covers one TCR beta chain sequence. The sample comes from a study of blood T cell repertoires in COVID-19. Study details: Some COVID-19 samples were acute and others convalescent; all came from the United States, Italy and Spain. PBMCs, B-cell-depleted T cells, or T cells were the source of the cDNA or gDNA that made up the material.

In the source study's methods: Amplifying reference gene primers gave estimates of nucleated cell counts. Sequencing used immunoSEQ multiplex PCR; TCRdb keeps in-frame clones, though not all of them. That table gives V, J and clone size, and the DNA gave D and trimming. The profile covers 290,000 or so clones, with approximately 85% appearing a single time and 5% to 6.5% taken by the ten largest. CDR1 is MNHEY and CDR2 is SMNVEV in the germline V gene (reference sequence). This CDR3 has 13 residues. The V end lost 1 base, the J end lost 3 bases, and 4 bases lay between the germline ends. This chain connects TRBV27 to TRBJ1-5; D call uncertain. Sequences were obtained from peripheral blood. This clonotype originated in a man aged 50 or older with active or convalescent COVID-19. CDR3 coding DNA: TGTGCCAGCAGTTTATTCCTCAATCAGCCCCAGCATTTT. Protein product: CASSLFLNQPQHF.